This entry describes one T cell receptor (beta chain). Its antigen is unknown. The record originates from a study of cytomegalovirus exposure and HLA in healthy donors. CDR3 length equals 11 residues. Trimming shortened V by 5 bases and J by 10 bases, and 12 bases separated the two germline ends. Germline assignment: CDR1 DFQATT and CDR2 SNEGSKA (reference sequence). Study-wide results and limits: Further analysis, carried out later, found HLA-associated TCR beta chains more clonally expanded than equally common other chains. A few V segments could not be told apart, such as TRBV6-2 and TRBV6-3, and were left out. When analyzed later, the rates of TCR association showed variation by HLA locus, with DRB1 the most and HLA-C the fewest.

With 60 Vbeta and 13 Jbeta primers, the PCR was carried out. TCRdb's copy holds only in-frame clones and misses some; the assay was immunoSEQ multiplex PCR. The repertoire holds some 180,000 clones, around 84% seen once, with around 1.2% in the top ten. The sequence was collected from a girl aged 2 to 10 in good health and CMV-seropositive. The specimen was PBMCs. This sequence joins TRBV20-1 and TRBJ2-1; no clear D. DNA of the CDR3: TGCAGTGCTGTACTTATTACGGAGCAGTTCTTC. Translated, it gives CSAVLITEQFF.